One and the same sample provided the 20 T cell receptor beta chains below, sequenced in a study of monozygotic twins with inflammatory bowel disease. TCRdb reprocessed the 5' RACE reads and stores each CDR3 protein as one record, lacking DNA. The sample has 200,000 to 250,000 distinct CDR3 sequences. The source material was blood. The receptors originated from a human donor with ulcerative colitis or Crohn's disease, or a healthy co-twin of an affected twin (not recorded which).

The J gene is TRBJ2-2, the V gene TRBV12-3 or TRBV12-4; absent DNA, TCRdb's TRBD1 call cannot be checked. The CDR3 is 16 amino acids. The CDR3 loop is CASSFGAGARHGELFF.

The chain has TRBV4-2 and TRBJ1-2; without DNA, the TCRdb call of TRBD1 cannot be checked. Germline loops: CDR1 LGHNA, CDR2 YNFKEQ. This CDR3 region has 16 residues. Here the CDR3 reads CASSQDATGGAAGYTF.

The J gene is TRBJ1-1, the V gene TRBV6-1. Germline V gives CDR1 MNHNS, CDR2 SASEGT. This CDR3 comprises 13 residues. The CDR3 loop is CASILDGNTEAFF.

The gene calls are TRBV7-2 and TRBJ2-7; TCRdb's D call, TRBD2, is unchecked because there is no DNA. Germline V gene lookup returns CDR1 SGHTA and CDR2 FQGNSA. The CDR3 sequence is 15 residues long. The CDR3 protein is CASSQSGRARDEQYF. The whole variable domain, remainder taken from reference TRBV7-2 and TRBJ2-7, is GAGVSQSPSNKVTEKGKDVELRCDPISGHTALYWYRQSLGQGLEFLIYFQGNSAPDKSGLPSDRFSAERTGGSVSTLTIQRTQQEDSAVYLCASSQSGRARDEQYFGPGTRLTVT.

The chain is built from TRBV11-2 and TRBJ2-2; TCRdb's assignment of TRBD2 cannot be checked, as there is no DNA. Germline V gives CDR1 SGHAT, CDR2 FQNNGV. The CDR3 spans 19 residues. CDR3 sequence: CASSLRPSSSGANAGELFF. The whole variable domain, remainder taken from reference TRBV11-2 and TRBJ2-2, is EAGVAQSPRYKIIEKRQSVAFWCNPISGHATLYWYQQILGQGPKLLIQFQNNGVVDDSQLPKDRFSAERLKGVDSTLKIQPAKLEDSAVYLCASSLRPSSSGANAGELFFGEGSRLTVL.

The chain has TRBV6-5 and TRBJ1-5; the TCRdb D gene call, TRBD1, has no DNA to confirm it. CDR3 length: 16 amino acids. Germline V lookup: CDR1 MNHEY, CDR2 SVGAGI. The chain's CDR3 is CASSYEPTGFNQPQHF.

The rearrangement links TRBV9 to TRBJ2-7; TCRdb reports TRBD2, a call that lacks DNA to check it against. CDR3 length equals 15 residues. Germline V gives CDR1 SGDLS, CDR2 YYNGEE. The CDR3 loop reads CASSRGEVSSYEQYF. Full variable domain (rest looked up from reference TRBV9 and TRBJ2-7): DSGVTQTPKHLITATGQRVTLRCSPRSGDLSVYWYQQSLDQGLQFLIQYYNGEERAKGNILERFSAQQFPDLHSELNLSSLELGDSALYFCASSRGEVSSYEQYFGPGTRLTVT.

The CDR3 here is CASSRTSGGPFDEQFF. The chain recombines TRBV5-1 with TRBJ2-1; TCRdb indicates TRBD2, and absent DNA this call remains unverified. Germline CDR1 is SGHRS and CDR2 is YFSETQ. The CDR3 runs 16 residues.

V and J are TRBV7-6 and TRBJ1-2. Per the germline V gene, CDR1 is SGHVS and CDR2 is FNYEAQ. There are 13 residues in the CDR3. The CDR3 spells CASSLAPAEGYTF. Full variable domain (outside the CDR3, taken from reference TRBV7-6 and TRBJ1-2): GAGVSQSPRYKVTKRGQDVALRCDPISGHVSLYWYRQALGQGPEFLTYFNYEAQQDKSGLPNDRFSAERPEGSISTLTIQRTEQRDSAMYRCASSLAPAEGYTFGSGTRLTVV.

This CDR3 is CATASSGSQPQHF. The J gene is TRBJ1-5, the V gene TRBV6-2 or TRBV6-3; TCRdb calls TRBD1, which cannot be checked without DNA. The length of the CDR3 is 13 residues. Germline CDR1 MNHEY, CDR2 SVGEGT.

The chain carries TRBV29-1 and TRBJ2-1; TCRdb outputs TRBD2, but without DNA this stays unchecked. Germline loops: CDR1 SQVTM, CDR2 ANQGSEA. The CDR3 is 16 residues long. CDR3 in amino acids: CSVGGTATDSYNEQFF.

The J gene is TRBJ1-5, the V gene TRBV12-3 or TRBV12-4; TCRdb selects TRBD1, and the lack of DNA leaves this call unchecked. CDR3 length: 16 amino acids. CDR3 sequence reads: CASSLATGVGNQPQHF.

The chain couples TRBV5-1 to TRBJ2-2. Germline loops: CDR1 SGHRS, CDR2 YFSETQ. This CDR3 region has 11 residues. The CDR3 is CASRYTGELFF.

The V and J genes are TRBV4-2 and TRBJ2-5; without DNA, the TCRdb call of TRBD2 cannot be checked. CDR1 is LGHNA, CDR2 YNFKEQ, per germline. CDR3 size: 15 residues. CDR3 residues: CASSPSGLAGGSQYF.

The V and J genes are TRBV5-1 and TRBJ2-7; TCRdb outputs TRBD1, but without DNA this stays unchecked. The CDR3 length is 15 residues. CDR1 and CDR2 (germline): SGHRS, YFSETQ. CDR3 sequence reads: CASSQTGQGINEQYF.

CDR3 residues: CASSFGTAYTDTQYF. The chain combines TRBV6-5 with TRBJ2-3; TCRdb reports TRBD1, a call that lacks DNA to check it against. Germline V gene data show CDR1 as MNHEY and CDR2 as SVGAGI. This CDR3 contains 15 residues.

V is TRBV3-1 and J is TRBJ2-1. Germline CDR1 is LGHDT and CDR2 is YNNKEL (reference sequence). The CDR3 sequence is 14 residues long. The CDR3 loop is CASSPDRHDNEQFF.

The chain joins TRBV25-1 to TRBJ2-2. This CDR3 is 12 amino acids long. Germline V lookup: CDR1 MGHDK, CDR2 SYGVNS. CDR3 in amino acids: CATSGTTGELFF.

The rearrangement uses TRBV11-3 and TRBJ2-2; the TCRdb call, TRBD1, lacks DNA for checking. CDR1 and CDR2 (germline): SGHNT, YENEEA. The CDR3 is made up of 14 amino acids. This chain's CDR3 is CASSPGANTGELFF.

The chain has TRBV15 and TRBJ2-1. This CDR3 spans 13 amino acids. CDR1 and CDR2 from the germline V gene are LNHNV and YYDKDF (reference sequence). CDR3 region: CATSRPIDNEQFF.